Below are 28 T cell receptor beta chains sequenced from a single sample in a study of T-cell memory formation after mild COVID-19 (dated by TCRdb to the early 2020s). The library was generated by 5' RACE. This sample was sequenced with an Illumina NovaSeq 6000. Through fastp at Q25 and MiXCR, TCRdb rebuilt clones from the public reads, retaining in-frame beta chains. When rows share a CDR3 protein, they turn into one entry using the most common DNA and genes. For this sample the table gives about 350,000 distinct CDR3 sequences, of which roughly 15% were detected only once. The ten top clones hold 22% of the sample. Sequencing was performed on PBMCs or a T cell subset sorted from them (not recorded which). The receptors were sampled from a man aged 18-30 years who had mild COVID-19 (a few samples of this study predate the infection). The sample titles of this study are shuffled in the database, so cell type and time point are left out; the donor was told from shared clones.

V is TRBV5-4 and J is TRBJ2-7; tentatively, D is TRBD2 (5 bases). Per germline, CDR1 SGHNT and CDR2 YYREEE (reference sequence). V gave up 0 bases and J gave up 5 bases, with 9 bases separating them. CDR3 size: 13 residues. CDR3 nucleotide sequence: TGTGCCAGCAGCTTGGGGAGGACGGACGAGCAGTACTTC. Protein product: CASSLGRTDEQYF.

This sequence joins TRBV20-1 and TRBJ2-7, with D unclear. Trimming cost V 6 bases and J 0 bases, with 12 bases left between them. The CDR3 length is 13 residues. CDR1 DFQATT and CDR2 SNEGSKA come from the germline V gene (reference sequence). Here the CDR3 DNA reads TGCAGTGCGCACGACGTGAACTCCTACGAGCAGTACTTC. Amino acid sequence: CSAHDVNSYEQYF.

This clonotype was seen many times. The chain carries TRBV6-5 and TRBJ2-2; TRBD1 matches 8 bases. The ends lost 11 bases at V and 4 bases at J; junction bases unmatched: 6. Germline CDR1 MNHEY, CDR2 SVGAGI. The CDR3 is 13 amino acids. CDR3 region: CAFRDRLTGELFF. The DNA for the CDR3 is TGTGCCTTCCGGGACAGGCTCACCGGGGAGCTGTTTTTT.

Ten or more counts support this clonotype. The rearrangement uses TRBV9 and TRBJ2-3, with 8 bases fitting TRBD2. Trimming took 3 bases from V and 1 from J; bases not matched to a gene: 1. Germline CDR1 SGDLS, CDR2 YYNGEE. The CDR3 runs 14 residues. CDR3 region: CASSATSGTDTQYF. The CDR3 DNA follows: TGTGCCAGCAGCGCGACTAGCGGCACAGATACGCAGTATTTT.

The chain joins TRBV6-5 to TRBJ2-6, with D perhaps TRBD1 or TRBD2 (5 bases each). With 6 bases removed from V and 0 bases from J, the gap between germline ends came to 21 bases. The V gene's germline CDR1 is MNHEY and CDR2 SVGAGI. CDR3 length: 19 residues. The CDR3 bases are TGTGCCAGCAGCCGGGACCCGAGAGCCGCGGGCTCTGGGGCCAACGTCCTGACTTTC. Translated: CASSRDPRAAGSGANVLTF.

This clonotype has only a few counts. V gene TRBV7-3 combines with J gene TRBJ2-2; D perhaps matches TRBD1 (6 bases). This CDR3 spans 14 amino acids. The V gene's germline CDR1 is SGHTA and CDR2 FQGTGA. Trimming stripped 5 bases from V and 6 bases from J, with 13 bases between. CDR3: CASSVQGRAGELFF. The DNA for the CDR3 is TGTGCCAGCAGCGTACAGGGACGGGCCGGGGAGCTGTTTTTT.

This clonotype has just a few counts. The chain employs TRBV7-8 and TRBJ2-5; 11 bases align to TRBD2. The ends lost 5 bases at V and 3 bases at J; junction bases unmatched: 8. Germline CDR1 SGHVS, CDR2 FQNEAQ. The CDR3 has 16 amino acids. This chain's CDR3 is CASSRRSSGGKETQYF. The CDR3 bases are TGTGCCAGCAGCCGGAGGTCTAGCGGGGGGAAAGAGACCCAGTACTTC.

Here the CDR3 DNA reads TGTGCCAGCAGCCTCGGGACTATCACCGGGGAGCTGTTTTTT. Translating it yields CASSLGTITGELFF. V and J are TRBV12-3 or TRBV12-4 and TRBJ2-2, with 7 bases that match TRBD2. The CDR3 is 14 residues long. Unmatched junction bases numbered 5, after V lost 6 bases and J lost 4 bases.

The rearrangement uses TRBV4-1 and TRBJ1-6; D might be TRBD1 (5 bases). Germline V gene sequence: CDR1 MGHRA, CDR2 YSYEKL. CDR3 size: 13 residues. V was shortened by 4 bases and J by 7 bases, with 8 bases between the two germline ends. Written as DNA, the CDR3 is TGCGCCAGCAGCCCCGACAGAAATTCACCCCTCCACTTT. This sequence encodes CASSPDRNSPLHF.

This chain joins TRBV27 and TRBJ2-3; 8 bases are shared with TRBD1. The germline CDR1 and CDR2 sequences are MNHEY and SMNVEV (reference sequence). The CDR3 consists of 15 residues. V was pared by 4 bases and J by 4 bases, with 7 bases of the junction left unmatched. Here the CDR3 reads CASSSAGGVSDTQYF. The CDR3 DNA sequence: TGTGCCAGCAGTTCAGCAGGGGGCGTCTCAGATACGCAGTATTTT.

V gene TRBV6-2 or TRBV6-3 combines with J gene TRBJ1-2, with 7 bases that match TRBD1. The CDR3 runs 16 residues. Germline V lookup: CDR1 MNHEY, CDR2 SVGEGT. The V gene end was trimmed by 2 bases and the J gene end by 5 bases; junction bases not matched to a gene: 11. The CDR3 reads CASSYHTGTATYGYTF. Here the CDR3 DNA reads TGTGCCAGCAGTTACCATACCGGGACAGCGACTTATGGCTACACCTTC.

V is TRBV4-2 and J is TRBJ1-5; a weak D match, TRBD1 (5 bases). CDR3 length: 16 residues. Germline loops: CDR1 LGHNA, CDR2 YNFKEQ. V was clipped by 1 base and J by 4 bases, with 14 bases between them. The CDR3 loop is CASSQGDPRGNQPQHF. The CDR3 nucleotides are TGTGCCAGCAGCCAAGGGGATCCACGGGGGAATCAGCCCCAGCATTTT.

This clonotype was found a few times. The V gene is TRBV29-1, the J gene TRBJ2-7; D uncertain. Germline V gene sequence: CDR1 SQVTM, CDR2 ANQGSEA. Trimming took off 4 bases at V and 4 bases at J, with 14 bases between the two ends. The CDR3 runs to 13 residues. CDR3 sequence (DNA): TGCAGCGTTGTACCCCGAAGCCGATACGAGCAGTACTTC. This sequence encodes CSVVPRSRYEQYF.

The rearrangement uses TRBV20-1 and TRBJ2-7; TRBD1 aligns across 10 bases. The J segment lost 0 bases and the V segment lost 3 bases, leaving 8 bases of the junction unmatched. The CDR3 contains 16 residues. The germline V gene encodes CDR1 DFQATT and CDR2 SNEGSKA (reference sequence). The CDR3: CSARATGQGSSYEQYF. CDR3 DNA: TGCAGTGCTAGGGCGACGGGACAGGGGAGCTCCTACGAGCAGTACTTC.

V gene TRBV7-9 combines with J gene TRBJ1-2; 11 bases agree with TRBD1. This CDR3 contains 16 residues. Germline-derived CDR1 and CDR2 are SEHNR and FQNEAQ (reference sequence). V was pared by 0 bases and J by 3 bases, with 3 bases of the junction left unmatched. CDR3 loop: CASSLARTGGYYGYTF. The CDR3 DNA reads TGTGCCAGCAGCTTAGCGCGGACAGGGGGCTACTATGGCTACACCTTC.

V usage is TRBV20-1 and J usage is TRBJ2-5; 9 bases align to TRBD2. Per germline, CDR1 DFQATT and CDR2 SNEGSKA (reference sequence). V gave up 2 bases and J gave up 3 bases; unmatched junction bases: 1. This CDR3 has 13 amino acids. The CDR3 nucleotides read TGCAGTGCTAGACCTAGCGGGAAAGAGACCCAGTACTTC. Protein product: CSARPSGKETQYF.

This clonotype showed up just a few times. This chain links TRBV20-1 with TRBJ1-6; D is ambiguous. The CDR3 length is 14 residues. V lost 5 bases and J lost 9, with 17 bases in between. CDR1 and CDR2 (germline): DFQATT, SNEGSKA (reference sequence). DNA for the CDR3: TGCAGTGCTTCTCCTGGCGCACGGGGTTCACCCCTCCACTTT. This gives the protein CSASPGARGSPLHF.

This clonotype came up many times. The chain carries TRBV5-1 and TRBJ2-5; D is possibly TRBD1 (6 bases). Deletions cut 0 bases from V and 1 base from J, with 7 bases between. The germline gives CDR1 SGHRS, CDR2 YFSETQ. This CDR3 comprises 14 residues. The chain's CDR3 is CASSLGDTQETQYF. The CDR3 bases are TGCGCCAGCAGCTTGGGGGACACCCAAGAGACCCAGTACTTC.

There are a few counts of this clonotype. This chain joins TRBV7-6 and TRBJ2-5, with D possibly TRBD2 on 6 matching bases. There are 14 residues in the CDR3. Trimming pared 1 base from V and 5 bases from J, leaving 11 bases between. Germline CDR1 SGHVS, CDR2 FNYEAQ. CDR3 sequence reads: CASSLVGGDETQYF. CDR3 sequence (DNA): TGTGCCAGCAGCTTAGTTGGCGGGGACGAGACCCAGTACTTC.

This clonotype was seen only a few times. The chain combines TRBV12-3 or TRBV12-4 with TRBJ1-2, with unresolved D. Trimming stripped 3 bases from V and 3 bases from J, with 5 bases between. CDR3 size: 12 residues. The CDR3 sequence: CASSFGDYGYTF. CDR3 coding DNA: TGTGCCAGCAGTTTCGGGGACTATGGCTACACCTTC.

This clonotype was detected only a few times. This rearrangement joins TRBV5-1 to TRBJ2-3; TRBD1 matches at 7 bases. The CDR3 has 13 amino acids. Per germline, CDR1 SGHRS and CDR2 YFSETQ. J was trimmed by 10 bases and V by 0 bases; bases with no gene match: 5. CDR3 DNA sequence: TGCGCCAGCAGCTTGGTACAGGGGAGCCCGCAGTATTTT. Its protein is CASSLVQGSPQYF.

This clonotype has just a few counts. The CDR3 sequence is CASSYSPGTGAEYF. In nucleotides, the CDR3 is TGTGCCAGCAGTTACTCCCCGGGGACAGGGGCAGAGTATTTT. The chain has TRBV6-5 and TRBJ2-3; 10 bases line up with TRBD1. V lost 0 bases to trimming and J lost 13 bases; unmatched junction nucleotides: 7. The CDR3 covers 14 residues. Germline CDR1 and CDR2: MNHEY and SVGAGI.

V is TRBV6-5 and J is TRBJ2-1; tentatively, D is TRBD1 or TRBD2 (5 bases each). Trimming took off 6 bases at V and 0 bases at J, with 15 bases between the two ends. Germline assignment: CDR1 MNHEY and CDR2 SVGAGI. This CDR3 comprises 16 residues. The CDR3: CASSLVGTSSYNEQFF. The CDR3 DNA reads as TGTGCCAGCAGCCTAGTAGGGACGAGCTCCTACAATGAGCAGTTCTTC.

The rearrangement links TRBV12-3 or TRBV12-4 to TRBJ2-7; D is ambiguous. The V gene lost 2 bases and the J gene lost 4 bases, with 6 bases spanning the gap. The CDR3 has 12 amino acids. This CDR3 reads CASSLMGYEQYV. In DNA form, the CDR3 reads TGTGCCAGCAGTTTAATGGGTTACGAGCAGTACGTC.

This clonotype was found a few times. V usage is TRBV11-2 and J usage is TRBJ2-3, with TRBD1 identical over 7 bases. CDR1 and CDR2 (germline): SGHAT, FQNNGV. This CDR3 has 17 residues. V lost 5 bases and J lost 3; bases outside the gene matches: 14. CDR3 coding DNA: TGTGCCAGCAGCCCAGAGGGGGCATACGTTAGGACAGATACGCAGTATTTT. It codes for CASSPEGAYVRTDTQYF.

The genes are TRBV2 and TRBJ1-2; the D is unclear. V was trimmed by 6 bases and J by 7 bases, leaving 15 bases between them. This CDR3 has 13 amino acids. Germline CDR1 reads SNHLY; CDR2 reads FYNNEI. Here the CDR3 reads CASRAGGSIGYTF. The CDR3 region has the DNA TGTGCCAGCAGGGCGGGCGGCTCTATTGGCTACACCTTC.

This clonotype was seen a few times. The J gene is TRBJ2-3, the V gene TRBV5-1; possible D gene TRBD2, 7 bases. V was pared by 1 base and J by 4 bases, with 16 bases between. The CDR3 is 16 amino acids. Germline CDR1 is SGHRS and CDR2 is YFSETQ. As DNA, the CDR3 is TGCGCCAGCAGCTTGATGGGGGGGCCTACGGCAGATACGCAGTATTTT. Amino acids: CASSLMGGPTADTQYF.

This clonotype was picked up a small number of times. This chain uses TRBV6-1 with TRBJ2-7, with D tentatively TRBD2 (7 bases). CDR3 length: 16 residues. CDR1 and CDR2 from the germline V gene are MNHNS and SASEGT. Trimming stripped 6 bases from V and 3 bases from J, with 21 bases between. CDR3 in DNA: TGTGCCAGCAGGGGGCTCTCGGGGGGCAACTTCTACGAGCAGTACTTC. Amino acids: CASRGLSGGNFYEQYF.